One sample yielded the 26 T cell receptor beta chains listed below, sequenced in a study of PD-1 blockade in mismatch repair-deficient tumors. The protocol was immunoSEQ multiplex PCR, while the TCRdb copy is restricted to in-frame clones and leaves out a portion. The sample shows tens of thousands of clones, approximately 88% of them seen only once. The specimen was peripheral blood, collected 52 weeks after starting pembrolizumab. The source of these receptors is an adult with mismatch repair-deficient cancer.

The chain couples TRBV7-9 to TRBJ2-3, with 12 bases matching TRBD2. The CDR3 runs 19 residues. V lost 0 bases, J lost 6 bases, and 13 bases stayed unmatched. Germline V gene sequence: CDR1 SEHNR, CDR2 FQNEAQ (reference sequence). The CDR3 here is CASSLAGMTSGSGSDTQYF. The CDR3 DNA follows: TGTGCCAGCAGCTTAGCGGGCATGACTAGCGGGAGTGGATCGGATACGCAGTATTTT.

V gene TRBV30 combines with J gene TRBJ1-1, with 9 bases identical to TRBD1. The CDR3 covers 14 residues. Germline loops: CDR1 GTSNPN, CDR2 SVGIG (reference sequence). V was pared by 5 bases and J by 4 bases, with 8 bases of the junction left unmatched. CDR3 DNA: TGTGCCTGGTGGACAGGGGCAAAGGTCACTGAAGCTTTCTTT. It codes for CAWWTGAKVTEAFF.

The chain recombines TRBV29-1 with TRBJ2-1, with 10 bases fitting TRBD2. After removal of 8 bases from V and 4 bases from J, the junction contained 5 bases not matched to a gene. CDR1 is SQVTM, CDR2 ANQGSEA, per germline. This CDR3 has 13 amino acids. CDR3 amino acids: CSSGLAAYNEQFF. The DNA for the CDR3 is TGCAGCAGCGGACTAGCGGCTTACAATGAGCAGTTCTTC.

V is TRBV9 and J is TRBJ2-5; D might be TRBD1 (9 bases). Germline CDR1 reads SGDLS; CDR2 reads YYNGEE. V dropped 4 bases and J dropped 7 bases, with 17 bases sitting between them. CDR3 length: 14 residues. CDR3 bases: TGTGCCAGCAGCCCCGGGGGGGGACAGGGGACCCAGTACTTC. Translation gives CASSPGGGQGTQYF.

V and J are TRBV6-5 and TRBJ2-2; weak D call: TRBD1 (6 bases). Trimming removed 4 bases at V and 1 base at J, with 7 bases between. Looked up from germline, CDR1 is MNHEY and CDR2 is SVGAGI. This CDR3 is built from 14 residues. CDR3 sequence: CASSWTENTGELFF. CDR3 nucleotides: TGTGCCAGCAGTTGGACAGAGAACACCGGGGAGCTGTTTTTT.

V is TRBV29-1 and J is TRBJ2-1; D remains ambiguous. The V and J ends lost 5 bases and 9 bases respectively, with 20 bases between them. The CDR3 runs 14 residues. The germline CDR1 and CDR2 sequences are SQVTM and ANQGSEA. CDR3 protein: CSVSENRILGEQFF. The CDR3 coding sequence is TGCAGCGTTTCCGAGAATAGAATCTTGGGTGAGCAGTTCTTC.

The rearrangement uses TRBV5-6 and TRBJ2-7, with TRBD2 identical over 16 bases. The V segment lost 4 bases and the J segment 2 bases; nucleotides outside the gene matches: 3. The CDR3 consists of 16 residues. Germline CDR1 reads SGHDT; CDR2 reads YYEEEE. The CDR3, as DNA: TGTGCCAGCAGCGGGACTAGCGGGAGGGCCCCCTACGAGCAGTACTTC. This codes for CASSGTSGRAPYEQYF.

The CDR3 DNA reads TGTGCCATCAGTGACCGGACTAGCGGACTCTACGAGCAGTACTTC. Its protein product is CAISDRTSGLYEQYF. The chain links TRBV10-3 to TRBJ2-7; TRBD2 matches 10 bases. This CDR3 has 15 residues. Losses at the gene ends were 3 bases for V and 3 bases for J; bases not matched to a gene: 5. Germline V gene sequence: CDR1 ENHRY, CDR2 SYGVKD.

The CDR3 region has the DNA TGTGCCAGCACAAAACAGGGGATGAACACTGAAGCTTTCTTT. This codes for CASTKQGMNTEAFF. The chain joins TRBV9 to TRBJ1-1; 7 bases align to TRBD1. Losses at the gene ends were 6 bases for V and 0 bases for J; bases not matched to a gene: 5. The CDR3 is made up of 14 amino acids. Germline CDR1 reads SGDLS; CDR2 reads YYNGEE.

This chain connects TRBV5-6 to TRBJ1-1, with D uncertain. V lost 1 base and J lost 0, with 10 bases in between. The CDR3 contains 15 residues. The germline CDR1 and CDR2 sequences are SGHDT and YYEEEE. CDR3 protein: CASSLHPEMNTEAFF. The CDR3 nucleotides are TGTGCCAGCAGCTTGCATCCAGAAATGAACACTGAAGCTTTCTTT. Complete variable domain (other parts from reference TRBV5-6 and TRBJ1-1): DAGVTQSPTHLIKTRGQQVTLRCSPKSGHDTVSWYQQALGQGPQFIFQYYEEEERQRGNFPDRFSGHQFPNYSSELNVNALLLGDSALYLCASSLHPEMNTEAFFGQGTRLTVV.

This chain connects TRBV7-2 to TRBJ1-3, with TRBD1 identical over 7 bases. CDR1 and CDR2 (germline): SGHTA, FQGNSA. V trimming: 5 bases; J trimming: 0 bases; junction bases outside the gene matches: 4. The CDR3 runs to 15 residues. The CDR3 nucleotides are TGTGCCAGCAGCGACAGGGCGAGCTCTGGAAACACCATATATTTT. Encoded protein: CASSDRASSGNTIYF.

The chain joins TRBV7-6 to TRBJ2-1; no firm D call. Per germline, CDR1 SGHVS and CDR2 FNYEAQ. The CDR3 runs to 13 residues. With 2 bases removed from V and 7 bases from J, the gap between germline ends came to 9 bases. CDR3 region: CASSLPGFNEQFF. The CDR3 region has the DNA TGTGCCAGCAGCTTACCGGGTTTTAATGAGCAGTTCTTC.

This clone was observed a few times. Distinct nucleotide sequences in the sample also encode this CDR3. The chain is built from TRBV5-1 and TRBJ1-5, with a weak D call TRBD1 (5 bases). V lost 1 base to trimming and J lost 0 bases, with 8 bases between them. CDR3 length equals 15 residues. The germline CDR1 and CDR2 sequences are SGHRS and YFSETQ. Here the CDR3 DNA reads TGCGCCAGCAGCTTGCAGGGTTATAGCAATCAGCCCCAGCATTTT. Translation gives CASSLQGYSNQPQHF.

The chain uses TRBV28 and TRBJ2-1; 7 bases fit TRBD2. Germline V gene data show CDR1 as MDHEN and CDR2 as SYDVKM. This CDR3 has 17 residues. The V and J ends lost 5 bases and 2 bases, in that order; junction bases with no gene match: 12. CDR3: CASSPTSRAGAYNEQFF. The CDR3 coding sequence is TGTGCCAGCAGTCCTACCTCTCGCGCGGGGGCCTACAATGAGCAGTTCTTC.

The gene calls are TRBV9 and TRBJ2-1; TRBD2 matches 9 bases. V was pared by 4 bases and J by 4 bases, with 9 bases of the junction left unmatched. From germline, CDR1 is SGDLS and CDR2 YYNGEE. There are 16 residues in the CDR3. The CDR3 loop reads CASSQVERGVYNEQFF. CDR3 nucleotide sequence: TGTGCCAGCAGCCAAGTTGAGCGGGGGGTTTACAATGAGCAGTTCTTC.

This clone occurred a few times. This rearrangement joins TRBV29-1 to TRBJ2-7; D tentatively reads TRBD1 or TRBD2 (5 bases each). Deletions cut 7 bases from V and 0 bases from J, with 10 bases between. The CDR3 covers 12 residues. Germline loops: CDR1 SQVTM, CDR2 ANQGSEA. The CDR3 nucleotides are TGCAGCGGGGGGACGGGCTCCTACGAGCAGTACTTC. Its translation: CSGGTGSYEQYF.

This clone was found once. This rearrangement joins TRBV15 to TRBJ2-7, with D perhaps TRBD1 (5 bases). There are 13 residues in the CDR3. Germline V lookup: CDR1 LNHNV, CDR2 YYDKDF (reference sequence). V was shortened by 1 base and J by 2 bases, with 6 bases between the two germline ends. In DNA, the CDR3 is TGTGCCACCAGCAGAGGACAGCCCTACGAGCAGTACTTC. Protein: CATSRGQPYEQYF.

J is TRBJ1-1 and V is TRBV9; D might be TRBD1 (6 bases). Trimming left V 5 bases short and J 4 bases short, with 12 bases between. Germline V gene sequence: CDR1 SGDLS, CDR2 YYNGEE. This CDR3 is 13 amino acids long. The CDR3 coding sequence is TGTGCCAGCAGTGAGGAAGGGGGCACTGAAGCTTTCTTT. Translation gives CASSEEGGTEAFF.

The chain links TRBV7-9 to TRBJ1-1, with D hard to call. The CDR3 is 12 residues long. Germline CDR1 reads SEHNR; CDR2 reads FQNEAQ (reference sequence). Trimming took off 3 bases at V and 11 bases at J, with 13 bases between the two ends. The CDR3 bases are TGTGCCAGCAGCTTTTATGGGCCGGGGGCTTTCTTT. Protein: CASSFYGPGAFF. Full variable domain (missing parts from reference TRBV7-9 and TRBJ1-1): DTGVSQNPRHKITKRGQNVTFRCDPISEHNRLYWYRQTLGQGPEFLTYFQNEAQLEKSRLLSDRFSAERPKGSFSTLEIQRTEQGDSAMYLCASSFYGPGAFFGQGTRLTVV.

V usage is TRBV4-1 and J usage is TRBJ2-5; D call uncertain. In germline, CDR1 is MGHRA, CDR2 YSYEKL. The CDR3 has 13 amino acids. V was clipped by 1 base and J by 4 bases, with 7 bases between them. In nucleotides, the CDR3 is TGCGCCAGCAGCCAAGTAACTGGAGAGACCCAGTACTTC. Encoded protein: CASSQVTGETQYF.

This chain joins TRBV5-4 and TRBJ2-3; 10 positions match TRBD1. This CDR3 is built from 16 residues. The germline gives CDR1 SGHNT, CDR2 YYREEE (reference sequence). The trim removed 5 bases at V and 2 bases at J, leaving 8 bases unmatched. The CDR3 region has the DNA TGTGCCAGCAGACACCCTGACAGGGGGCTCACAGATACGCAGTATTTT. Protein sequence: CASRHPDRGLTDTQYF.

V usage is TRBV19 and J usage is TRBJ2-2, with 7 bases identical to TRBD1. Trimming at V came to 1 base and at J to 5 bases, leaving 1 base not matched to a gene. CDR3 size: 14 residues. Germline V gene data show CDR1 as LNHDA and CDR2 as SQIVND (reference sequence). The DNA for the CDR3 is TGTGCCAGTAGTATAGCGGGACAGACCGGGGAGCTGTTTTTT. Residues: CASSIAGQTGELFF.

DNA of the CDR3: TGTGCCAGCAGTGGGGGTTTTAGCACAGATACGCAGTATTTT. Translation gives CASSGGFSTDTQYF. The rearrangement joins TRBV2 to TRBJ2-3; D gene ambiguous. Germline CDR1 reads SNHLY; CDR2 reads FYNNEI. This CDR3 is 14 amino acids long. The V and J ends lost 4 bases and 0 bases respectively, with 8 bases between them.

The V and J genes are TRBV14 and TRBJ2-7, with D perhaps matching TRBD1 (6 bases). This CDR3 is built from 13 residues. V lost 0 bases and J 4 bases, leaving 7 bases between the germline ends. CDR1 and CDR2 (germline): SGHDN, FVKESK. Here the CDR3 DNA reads TGTGCCAGCAGCCAAGATACAGGGTACGAGCAGTACTTC. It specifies CASSQDTGYEQYF.

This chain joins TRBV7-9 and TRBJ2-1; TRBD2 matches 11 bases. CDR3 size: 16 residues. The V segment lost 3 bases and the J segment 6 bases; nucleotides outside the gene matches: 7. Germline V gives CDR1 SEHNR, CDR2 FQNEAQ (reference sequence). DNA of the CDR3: TGTGCCAGCAGCTTTCTCCCCGGACTAGCGGGCAATGAGCAGTTCTTC. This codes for CASSFLPGLAGNEQFF.

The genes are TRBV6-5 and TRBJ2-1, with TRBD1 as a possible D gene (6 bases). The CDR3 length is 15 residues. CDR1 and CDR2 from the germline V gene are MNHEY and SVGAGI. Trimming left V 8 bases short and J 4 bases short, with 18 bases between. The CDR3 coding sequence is TGTGCCAGCGGGGTCGCTGGGACACCTTACAATGAGCAGTTCTTC. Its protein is CASGVAGTPYNEQFF.